This T cell receptor beta chain was captured by sequencing in a study of blood T cell repertoires in COVID-19. In the study overall: Samples taken during acute and convalescent COVID-19 were collected in the United States, Italy and Spain. The analysed material was cDNA or gDNA that came from T cells, B-cell-depleted T cells, or PBMCs.

Original handling: Reference gene primer amplification yielded estimated nucleated cell counts. Using immunoSEQ multiplex PCR, the repertoire was profiled, and TCRdb retains in-frame clones only, with some absent. That table is the source of V, J and clone size, and D and trimming were worked out from the DNA. The sample consists of over 95,000 clones, over 75% of them appearing once. This CDR3 is 14 amino acids long. Germline CDR1 reads LNHNV; CDR2 reads YYDKDF (reference sequence). Trimming removed 4 bases at V and 4 bases at J, with 12 bases between. The sequence derives from a woman in her seventies who had recovered from COVID-19. The chain links TRBV15 to TRBJ2-3, with D maybe TRBD1 (5 bases). Source material: peripheral blood. CDR3 sequence (DNA): TGTGCCACCAGCAAAGGGGATCTGGCAGATACGCAGTATTTT. As protein: CATSKGDLADTQYF.